A single sample is the source of the 15 T cell receptor beta chains below, sequenced in a study of shared clonotypes between healthy human individuals. It was CD45RO-negative cells, positively selected for CCR7, that made up naive CD8 cells, with terminally differentiated effector memory CD45RA+ cells excluded. Sequencing used immunoSEQ multiplex PCR; TCRdb keeps in-frame clones, though not all of them. The table shows about 2,200,000 clones, with about 92% occurring only once. The sequenced material came from naive CD8+ T cells from PBMCs. Every receptor here comes from a man between 18 and 35 years old in good health. Some clones in this sample may be carry-over from other donors' samples.

The rearrangement joins TRBV27 to TRBJ2-1, with 9 positions matching TRBD2. Germline V gene data show CDR1 as MNHEY and CDR2 as SMNVEV (reference sequence). The ends lost 5 bases at V and 2 bases at J; junction bases unmatched: 13. The CDR3 loop spans 18 amino acids. DNA for the CDR3: TGTGCCAGCAGTCTTAAAACCGGACTAGCGCTCACCTACAATGAGCAGTTCTTC. Translation gives CASSLKTGLALTYNEQFF.

This sequence joins TRBV12-5 and TRBJ1-1; maybe TRBD1 (5 bases). V lost 7 bases to trimming and J lost 3 bases, with 24 bases between them. There are 17 residues in the CDR3. In germline, CDR1 is LGHNT, CDR2 FRNRAP. CDR3 loop: CASALYLGWGADTEAFF. As DNA, the CDR3 is TGTGCTAGTGCCTTATACCTTGGGTGGGGCGCGGACACTGAAGCTTTCTTT. The variable domain in full, with the rest retrieved from reference TRBV12-5 and TRBJ1-1, is DARVTQTPRHKVTEMGQEVTMRCQPILGHNTVFWYRQTMMQGLELLAYFRNRAPLDDSGMPKDRFSAEMPDATLATLKIQPSEPRDSAVYFCASALYLGWGADTEAFFGQGTRLTVV.

Worth noting for this clone: The identical CDR3 is also encoded by other nucleotide sequences in the sample. The chain uses TRBV9 and TRBJ2-1, with no clear D. This CDR3 contains 11 residues. CDR1 and CDR2 (germline): SGDLS, YYNGEE. Trimming shortened V by 0 bases and J by 10 bases, and 5 bases separated the two germline ends. In nucleotides, the CDR3 is TGTGCCAGCAGCGTAGGGTTAGAGCAGTTCTTC. This codes for CASSVGLEQFF.

The genes are TRBV30 and TRBJ2-7, with 7 bases fitting TRBD2. V lost 0 bases, J lost 5 bases, and 7 bases stayed unmatched. The germline V gene has CDR1 GTSNPN and CDR2 SVGIG (reference sequence). The CDR3 covers 14 residues. CDR3 sequence (DNA): TGTGCCTGGAGTGTATCAAGCGGGATACACGAGCAGTACTTC. Protein product: CAWSVSSGIHEQYF.

V gene TRBV28 combines with J gene TRBJ2-7, with 11 bases that match TRBD1. This CDR3 has 14 amino acids. The trim removed 3 bases at V and 6 bases at J, leaving 4 bases unmatched. From germline, CDR1 is MDHEN and CDR2 SYDVKM. The DNA of the CDR3 is TGTGCCAGCAGTTTCTTCGGGACAGGGGGCGAGCAGTACTTC. Its protein is CASSFFGTGGEQYF.

This clone was seen a single time. The chain uses TRBV7-9 and TRBJ2-3; D perhaps matches TRBD1 (6 bases). The CDR3 loop spans 13 amino acids. Germline assignment: CDR1 SEHNR and CDR2 FQNEAQ (reference sequence). V was cut by 7 bases and J by 2 bases, with 10 bases left in between. The CDR3 region is CASIGQNTDTQYF. CDR3 in DNA: TGTGCCAGCATTGGACAGAACACAGATACGCAGTATTTT. Filled out from reference TRBV7-9 and TRBJ2-3, the complete variable domain reads DTGVSQNPRHKITKRGQNVTFRCDPISEHNRLYWYRQTLGQGPEFLTYFQNEAQLEKSRLLSDRFSAERPKGSFSTLEIQRTEQGDSAMYLCASIGQNTDTQYFGPGTRLTVL.

The chain couples TRBV9 to TRBJ2-5; 8 bases line up with TRBD2. V lost 1 base, J lost 2 bases, and 1 base stayed unmatched. Germline CDR1 and CDR2: SGDLS and YYNGEE. CDR3 size: 14 residues. The CDR3 region is CASSVREGQETQYF. In DNA, the CDR3 is TGTGCCAGCAGCGTACGGGAGGGGCAAGAGACCCAGTACTTC.

This chain uses TRBV28 with TRBJ2-7, with 9 nucleotides matching TRBD2. With 3 bases clipped from V and 3 bases from J, the junction kept 6 bases outside the gene matches. CDR3 length: 15 amino acids. Germline assignment: CDR1 MDHEN and CDR2 SYDVKM. CDR3 bases: TGTGCCAGCAGTTTTGTGCGGGAGGGGGACTACGAGCAGTACTTC. Its translation is CASSFVREGDYEQYF.

The chain uses TRBV15 and TRBJ2-1, with 9 bases that match TRBD2. V lost 8 bases, J lost 2 bases, and 10 bases stayed unmatched. The CDR3 spans 16 residues. Germline assignment: CDR1 LNHNV and CDR2 YYDKDF (reference sequence). CDR3 sequence (DNA): TGTGCCACCCGGTATCGGGTAGCGGGAGCCTACAATGAGCAGTTCTTC. Its translation: CATRYRVAGAYNEQFF. The complete variable domain, with remaining parts taken from reference TRBV15 and TRBJ2-1, reads DAMVIQNPRYQVTQFGKPVTLSCSQTLNHNVMYWYQQKSSQAPKLLFHYYDKDFNNEADTPDNFQSRRPNTSFCFLDIRSPGLGDTAMYLCATRYRVAGAYNEQFFGPGTRLTVL.

The chain combines TRBV5-4 with TRBJ1-1; no clear D. The V gene lost 2 bases and the J gene lost 0 bases, with 17 bases spanning the gap. The CDR3 is 17 amino acids. Germline V gene data show CDR1 as SGHNT and CDR2 as YYREEE (reference sequence). The CDR3 nucleotides read TGTGCCAGCAGCTTTTCTACCGCTCCGGGCATGAACACTGAAGCTTTCTTT. Encoded protein: CASSFSTAPGMNTEAFF.

The chain carries TRBV28 and TRBJ1-2; D is unclear. This CDR3 region has 15 residues. V lost 3 bases and J 0 bases, leaving 11 bases between the germline ends. Germline CDR1 MDHEN, CDR2 SYDVKM. CDR3 sequence: CASSFTYSANYGYTF. The CDR3 bases are TGTGCCAGCAGTTTCACTTACAGTGCTAACTATGGCTACACCTTC.

CDR3 DNA sequence: TGTGCCAGCAGTACCGCGGACAACTCCTACGAGCAGTACTTC. Its protein is CASSTADNSYEQYF. The chain carries TRBV27 and TRBJ2-7; D is perhaps TRBD1 (5 bases). The CDR3 is 14 residues long. Germline CDR1 reads MNHEY; CDR2 reads SMNVEV (reference sequence). Trimming removed 5 bases at V and 0 bases at J, with 11 bases between.

This chain connects TRBV10-3 to TRBJ2-7, with TRBD2 matching over 12 bases. This CDR3 contains 15 residues. Trimming at V came to 3 bases and at J to 3 bases, leaving 3 bases not matched to a gene. Germline V lookup: CDR1 ENHRY, CDR2 SYGVKD. CDR3 residues: CAISDLTSGSYEQYF. The CDR3 DNA reads TGTGCCATCAGTGATTTGACTAGCGGGAGCTACGAGCAGTACTTC.

The chain is built from TRBV6-1 and TRBJ1-2; D gene unclear. Per germline, CDR1 MNHNS and CDR2 SASEGT. The CDR3 consists of 16 residues. Trimming took off 3 bases at V and 1 base at J, with 15 bases between the two ends. As DNA, the CDR3 is TGTGCCAGCAGTGATTGGGCAGCCCTTCTTAACTATGGCTACACCTTC. Translation: CASSDWAALLNYGYTF.

The rearrangement joins TRBV28 to TRBJ1-4, with D uncertain. Germline V gives CDR1 MDHEN, CDR2 SYDVKM. The V and J ends lost 5 bases and 2 bases respectively, with 15 bases between them. This CDR3 has 16 residues. CDR3 amino acids: CASSTRYTPTNEKLFF. In DNA, the CDR3 is TGTGCCAGCAGTACACGATACACACCGACTAATGAAAAACTGTTTTTT.